The rows below give T cell receptor beta chains drawn from one sample of a study of blood T cell repertoires in COVID-19. Sequenced by immunoSEQ multiplex PCR; TCRdb stores in-frame clones only, minus some. The repertoire holds 210,000 or so clones, with about 90% as singletons. The sequencing sample was made of peripheral blood. These receptors all stem from a man aged 25 to 45 with acute or convalescent COVID-19. Each CDR3 is given with its conserved first and last residue. The order of the fields is clone size, D gene, J gene, V gene, CDR3 DNA, CDR3 protein. A D gene is named only where the DNA matches it firmly. Size values are once, few and many counts, or a class for expanded clones, and some rows have none.

clone size: .
D gene: .
J gene: TRBJ2-7
V gene: TRBV3-1/TRBV3-2
CDR3 DNA: TGTGCCAGCAGCCCTCCCCGGGGAGCGGTGCTCTTC
CDR3 protein: CASSPPRGAVLF

clone size: .
D gene: TRBD1
J gene: TRBJ1-1
V gene: TRBV5-1
CDR3 DNA: TGCGCCAGCAGCTTACTGTCAGGGGGCACTGAAGCTTTCTTT
CDR3 protein: CASSLLSGGTEAFF

clone size: .
D gene: .
J gene: TRBJ1-1
V gene: TRBV24-1
CDR3 DNA: TGTGCCACCAGTGATTTGGTATATATCAACACTGAAGCTTTCTTT
CDR3 protein: CATSDLVYINTEAFF

clone size: .
D gene: .
J gene: TRBJ2-3
V gene: TRBV11-2
CDR3 DNA: TGTGCCAGCAGCGCCCCTAGTTCCGCGGATACGCAGTATTTT
CDR3 protein: CASSAPSSADTQYF

clone size: .
D gene: .
J gene: TRBJ1-3
V gene: TRBV4-1
CDR3 DNA: TGCGCCAGCAGCTACGGTGACTCTGGAAACACCATATATTTT
CDR3 protein: CASSYGDSGNTIYF

clone size: .
D gene: TRBD2
J gene: TRBJ2-2
V gene: TRBV5-1
CDR3 DNA: TGCGCCAGCAGCTCCAAGACTAGCGGGTCGAACACCGGGGAGCTGTTTTTT
CDR3 protein: CASSSKTSGSNTGELFF

clone size: .
D gene: TRBD1
J gene: TRBJ1-6
V gene: TRBV30
CDR3 DNA: TGTGCCTGGTCTCCCGGGGGACAGGGCGTCTCACCCCTCCACTTT
CDR3 protein: CAWSPGGQGVSPLHF

clone size: .
D gene: .
J gene: TRBJ1-1
V gene: TRBV30
CDR3 DNA: TGTGCCTGGAGTGTATATCCGGCTGAAGCTTTCTTT
CDR3 protein: CAWSVYPAEAFF

clone size: once
D gene: .
J gene: TRBJ2-7
V gene: TRBV29-1
CDR3 DNA: TGCAGCGTTGGGCAGGGTAGTGACGAGCAGTACTTC
CDR3 protein: CSVGQGSDEQYF

clone size: .
D gene: .
J gene: TRBJ1-5
V gene: TRBV7-9
CDR3 DNA: TGTGCCAGCAGCTTAGGGGGGGTAACGGTCCACAATCAGCCCCAGCATTTT
CDR3 protein: CASSLGGVTVHNQPQHF

clone size: few
D gene: .
J gene: TRBJ1-2
V gene: TRBV4-2
CDR3 DNA: TGTGCCAGCAGCCAAGAGCCGGGTATTGGCTACACCTTC
CDR3 protein: CASSQEPGIGYTF

clone size: .
D gene: TRBD1
J gene: TRBJ2-1
V gene: TRBV19
CDR3 DNA: TGTGCCAGTTCCACACTGGGACAGGGGGTTGACAATGAGCAGTTCTTC
CDR3 protein: CASSTLGQGVDNEQFF

clone size: .
D gene: .
J gene: TRBJ2-7
V gene: TRBV29-1
CDR3 DNA: TGCAGCGCGACGGGACAAGTCTACGAGCAGTACTTC
CDR3 protein: CSATGQVYEQYF

clone size: .
D gene: .
J gene: TRBJ2-3
V gene: TRBV9
CDR3 DNA: TGTGCCAGCAGCATAGCAGACTCAGATACGCAGTATTTT
CDR3 protein: CASSIADSDTQYF

clone size: .
D gene: TRBD2
J gene: TRBJ2-3
V gene: TRBV7-8
CDR3 DNA: TGTGCCAGCAGCATCATAGCGGGGGATACGCAGTATTTT
CDR3 protein: CASSIIAGDTQYF

clone size: .
D gene: TRBD1
J gene: TRBJ1-1
V gene: TRBV7-9
CDR3 DNA: TGTGCCAGCAGCCCCGGACAGGGGAACACTGAAGCTTTCTTT
CDR3 protein: CASSPGQGNTEAFF

clone size: .
D gene: .
J gene: TRBJ2-1
V gene: TRBV7-2
CDR3 DNA: TGTGCCAGCAGCTTAGGACTAACAACCTACAATGAGCAGTTCTTC
CDR3 protein: CASSLGLTTYNEQFF